This TCR beta chain was documented in a study of beta chain features in type 1 diabetes. All of the isolated RNA was reverse transcribed, so expressed TCRB transcripts were sequenced. Assay used: immunoSEQ multiplex PCR; TCRdb lists only in-frame clones, some missing. The sample gives about 170,000 clones, over 6% of which show up once; under 0.6% is in the top ten. Germline CDR1 is SGHVS and CDR2 is FQNEAQ. Trimming took off 0 bases at V and 4 bases at J, with 6 bases between the two ends. There are 13 residues in the CDR3. This clone was detected only a few times. Its antigen is still unknown. Study results and limitations: Type 1 diabetes patients had moderately but significantly shorter TCRB CDR3s in all four CD4+ subsets.

The chain combines TRBV7-8 with TRBJ1-2; TRBD1 might be the D (6 bases). Material: central memory CD4+ T cells from blood. The source is a man aged 18 to 29 with type 1 diabetes. For the CDR3, the DNA is TGTGCCAGCAGCTTAGCAGGGGGCTATGGCTACACCTTC. It is translated as CASSLAGGYGYTF.